This is a list of T cell receptor beta chains from one sample in a study of blood T cell repertoires in COVID-19. Generated by immunoSEQ multiplex PCR, the TCRdb table keeps only in-frame clones and is missing some. This sample has 240,000 or so clones, with more than 85% found just once. The material sequenced was peripheral blood. These receptors all stem from a woman aged 70 to 79 with active or convalescent COVID-19. Both conserved end residues are part of each CDR3. A D gene is named only where the DNA matches it firmly. Clone size is shown for a subset of rows, as once, few, many or a class of expanded clone.

V	J	D	size	CDR3	DNA
TRBV6-4	TRBJ2-1	NA	NA	CASSAWQGGYNEQFF	TGTGCCAGCAGTGCTTGGCAGGGGGGCTACAATGAGCAGTTCTTC
TRBV2	TRBJ2-7	TRBD1	NA	CASQGVHTSYEQYF	TGTGCCAGTCAGGGGGTCCACACCTCCTACGAGCAGTACTTC
TRBV2	TRBJ1-1	TRBD1	NA	CAGGQGPNTEAFF	TGTGCCGGGGGACAGGGACCGAACACTGAAGCTTTCTTT
TRBV2	TRBJ1-5	NA	NA	CASSEGRLVRGNQPQHF	TGTGCCAGCAGTGAGGGCCGCCTTGTCAGGGGCAATCAGCCCCAGCATTTT
TRBV11-2	TRBJ1-5	TRBD1	NA	CASSRAATGQVANQPQHF	TGTGCCAGCAGTCGGGCCGCGACAGGACAGGTCGCTAATCAGCCCCAGCATTTT
TRBV19	TRBJ1-1	NA	NA	CASSIRGGSPNTEAFF	TGTGCCAGTAGTATTCGCGGGGGCAGCCCGAACACTGAAGCTTTCTTT
TRBV7-8	TRBJ2-5	TRBD1	NA	CASSARDRGRKETQYF	TGTGCCAGCAGCGCCCGGGACAGGGGGCGGAAAGAGACCCAGTACTTC
TRBV6-5	TRBJ1-2	TRBD1	few	CASSYSHRDSRNTF	TGTGCCAGCAGTTACTCCCATAGGGACAGCCGAAACACCTTC
TRBV19	TRBJ2-2	TRBD2	NA	CASSAPSGGARRELFF	TGTGCCAGTAGTGCCCCTAGCGGGGGGGCAAGAAGGGAGCTGTTTTTT
TRBV7-2	TRBJ2-3	TRBD1	once	CASSSDRAEYTQYF	TGTGCCAGCAGTTCTGACAGGGCGGAGTATACGCAGTATTTT
TRBV7-2	TRBJ1-3	TRBD1	NA	CASSLGTGIGNTIYF	TGTGCCAGCAGCTTAGGGACAGGGATTGGAAACACCATATATTTT
TRBV6-5	TRBJ2-1	NA	once	CASTASGLEGNEQFF	TGTGCCAGCACTGCTTCGGGACTGGAGGGGAATGAGCAGTTCTTC
TRBV25-1	TRBJ1-3	NA	NA	CASNGGGAGNTIYF	TGTGCCAGCAATGGCGGCGGGGCTGGAAACACCATATATTTT
TRBV18	TRBJ1-2	NA	NA	CASSGPNYGYTF	TGTGCCAGCTCAGGGCCCAACTATGGCTACACCTTC
TRBV10-3	TRBJ1-3	TRBD1	NA	CAIQADRVSGNTIYF	TGTGCCATCCAAGCGGACAGGGTTTCTGGAAACACCATATATTTT
TRBV5-8	TRBJ1-1	NA	NA	CASSLGVQVGSEAFF	TGTGCCAGCAGCTTGGGGGTACAGGTCGGGAGTGAAGCTTTCTTT
TRBV5-1	TRBJ2-1	NA	NA	CASSPQREGYNEQFF	TGCGCCAGCAGCCCACAGAGAGAGGGTTACAATGAGCAGTTCTTC
TRBV20-1	TRBJ1-3	NA	NA	CSARVRNTIYF	TGCAGTGCTAGAGTCAGAAACACCATATATTTT
TRBV5-1	TRBJ2-7	NA	once	CASSLDVLSGEQYF	TGCGCCAGCAGCTTGGATGTCTTATCGGGCGAGCAGTACTTC
TRBV5-5	TRBJ2-3	TRBD1	few	CASSLRGPPDTQYF	TGTGCCAGCAGCTTGAGGGGGCCGCCAGATACGCAGTATTTT
TRBV4-3	TRBJ1-2	NA	NA	CASSQGAQNDYGYTF	TGCGCCAGCAGCCAAGGGGCACAAAACGACTATGGCTACACCTTC
TRBV12-3/TRBV12-4	TRBJ2-7	NA	NA	CASTNDNYEQYF	TGTGCCAGCACAAACGACAACTACGAGCAGTACTTC
TRBV5-1	TRBJ2-7	NA	NA	CASSLEWSTYEQYF	TGCGCCAGCAGCTTGGAGTGGAGCACCTACGAGCAGTACTTC
TRBV5-4	TRBJ1-6	TRBD1	NA	CASSLFGTENSPLHF	TGTGCCAGCAGCTTGTTCGGGACAGAGAATTCACCCCTCCACTTT
TRBV7-2	TRBJ2-5	TRBD2	NA	CASSLVLNSASGGEETQYF	TGTGCCAGCAGCTTAGTACTGAATTCGGCTAGCGGGGGGGAAGAGACCCAGTACTTC
TRBV6-5	TRBJ2-3	NA	once	CASSYSGGVTDTQYF	TGTGCCAGCAGTTACTCAGGGGGGGTCACAGATACGCAGTATTTT
TRBV6-5	TRBJ2-3	NA	once	CAAQRGSTDTQYF	TGTGCCGCACAGCGAGGGAGCACAGATACGCAGTATTTT
TRBV12-3/TRBV12-4	TRBJ1-1	NA	NA	CATRGAMNTEAFF	TGTGCCACGCGGGGTGCGATGAACACTGAAGCTTTCTTT
TRBV12-3/TRBV12-4	TRBJ1-1	NA	NA	CATSSQRDTEAFF	TGTGCCACATCTTCTCAGAGGGACACTGAAGCTTTCTTT
TRBV27	TRBJ2-5	TRBD2	NA	CASSQRGKETQYF	TGTGCCAGCAGTCAGCGGGGGAAAGAGACCCAGTACTTC
TRBV7-2	TRBJ1-1	NA	NA	CASSFDTEAFF	TGTGCCAGCAGCTTCGACACTGAAGCTTTCTTT
TRBV18	TRBJ1-1	NA	few	CASSPLRVDLDTEAFF	TGTGCCAGCTCACCACTCAGGGTGGATCTGGACACTGAAGCTTTCTTT
TRBV7-9	TRBJ1-6	TRBD1	NA	CASSLLPPLQTGSNSPLHF	TGTGCCAGCAGCTTACTCCCCCCTCTACAGACAGGGAGTAATTCACCCCTCCACTTT
TRBV15	TRBJ1-5	NA	NA	CATSREDRYNQPQHF	TGTGCCACCAGCAGAGAAGACAGGTACAATCAGCCCCAGCATTTT
TRBV19	TRBJ1-1	NA	NA	CASSLGGGTTEAFF	TGTGCCAGTAGTTTGGGGGGTGGGACCACTGAAGCTTTCTTT
TRBV11-2	TRBJ2-1	TRBD1	NA	CASSSGTGLYNEQFF	TGTGCCAGCAGCTCCGGGACAGGGCTATACAATGAGCAGTTCTTC
TRBV6-2/TRBV6-3	TRBJ2-5	TRBD2	NA	CASSYSGVGLDYFQETQYF	TGTGCCAGCAGTTACTCAGGGGTGGGACTAGATTATTTTCAAGAGACCCAGTACTTC
TRBV11-2	TRBJ2-1	NA	NA	CASSPPTGANEQFF	TGTGCCAGCAGCCCGCCAACGGGAGCCAATGAGCAGTTCTTC
TRBV27	TRBJ1-2	NA	NA	CASSFSLLYGYTF	TGTGCCAGCAGCTTCTCACTGCTGTATGGCTACACCTTC
TRBV5-6	TRBJ2-2	NA	NA	CASSHRAGANTGELFF	TGTGCCAGCAGCCACAGGGCTGGGGCGAACACCGGGGAGCTGTTTTTT
TRBV6-5	TRBJ1-5	NA	once	CASSFGIRGINQPQHF	TGTGCCAGCAGTTTTGGTATCCGGGGGATCAATCAGCCCCAGCATTTT
TRBV11-2	TRBJ1-1	NA	NA	CASSLGGVKGAFF	TGTGCCAGCAGCTTAGGGGGGGTTAAGGGAGCTTTCTTT
TRBV19	TRBJ2-7	NA	NA	CASSLLVSYEQYF	TGTGCCAGTAGTCTTCTAGTCTCCTACGAGCAGTACTTC
TRBV2	TRBJ1-2	TRBD1	NA	CASSERGQGAPSF	TGTGCCAGCAGTGAACGGGGACAGGGGGCTCCCTCCTTC
TRBV5-4	TRBJ1-2	NA	NA	CASSFVQGSEGYTF	TGTGCCAGCAGTTTCGTGCAGGGGAGTGAGGGCTACACCTTC
TRBV11-2	TRBJ1-2	TRBD1	NA	CASSPQGARYGYTF	TGTGCCAGCAGCCCTCAGGGGGCGCGTTATGGCTACACCTTC
TRBV6-5	TRBJ2-7	NA	NA	CASSKTTYEQYF	TGTGCCAGCAGTAAGACTACCTACGAGCAGTACTTC
TRBV6-6	TRBJ1-2	TRBD1	NA	CASSRQGADGNGYTF	TGTGCCAGCAGCCGACAGGGGGCGGATGGAAATGGCTACACCTTC
TRBV11-2	TRBJ1-2	TRBD1	NA	CASSPGTGNGYTF	TGTGCCAGCAGCCCTGGGACAGGGAATGGCTACACCTTC
TRBV4-3	TRBJ2-2	TRBD1	NA	CASSQAGQGDTGELFF	TGCGCCAGCAGCCAAGCGGGACAGGGTGACACCGGGGAGCTGTTTTTT
TRBV6-6	TRBJ1-1	NA	NA	CASGSPEAFF	TGTGCCAGCGGGAGCCCTGAAGCTTTCTTT
TRBV7-9	TRBJ2-1	TRBD2	NA	CASSDGTSGGPTSYNEQFF	TGTGCCAGCAGCGATGGGACTAGCGGGGGGCCCACCTCCTACAATGAGCAGTTCTTC